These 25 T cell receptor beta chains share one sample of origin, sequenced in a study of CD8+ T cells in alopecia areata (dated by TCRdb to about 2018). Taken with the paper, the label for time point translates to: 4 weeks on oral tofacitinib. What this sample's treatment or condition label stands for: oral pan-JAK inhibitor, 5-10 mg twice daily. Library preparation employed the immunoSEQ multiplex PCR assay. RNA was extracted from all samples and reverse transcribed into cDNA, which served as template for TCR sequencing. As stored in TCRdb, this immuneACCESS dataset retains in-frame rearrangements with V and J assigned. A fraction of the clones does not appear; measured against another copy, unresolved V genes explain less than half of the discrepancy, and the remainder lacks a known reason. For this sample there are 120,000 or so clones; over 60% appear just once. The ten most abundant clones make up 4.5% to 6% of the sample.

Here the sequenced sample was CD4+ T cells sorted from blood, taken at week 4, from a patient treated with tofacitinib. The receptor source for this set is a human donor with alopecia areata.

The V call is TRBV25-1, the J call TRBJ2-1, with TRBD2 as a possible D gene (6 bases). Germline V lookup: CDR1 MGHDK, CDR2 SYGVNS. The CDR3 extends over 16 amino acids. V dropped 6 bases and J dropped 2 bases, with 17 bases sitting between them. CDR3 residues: CASRGTWGDAYNEQFF. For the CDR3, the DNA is TGTGCCAGCAGGGGAACTTGGGGGGACGCCTACAATGAGCAGTTCTTC.

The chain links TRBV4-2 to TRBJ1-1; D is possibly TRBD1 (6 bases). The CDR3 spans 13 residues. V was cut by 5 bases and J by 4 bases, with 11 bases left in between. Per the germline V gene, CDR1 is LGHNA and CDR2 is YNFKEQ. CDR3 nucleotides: TGTGCCAGCAGCAACAGGGAATCCACTGAAGCTTTCTTT. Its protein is CASSNRESTEAFF.

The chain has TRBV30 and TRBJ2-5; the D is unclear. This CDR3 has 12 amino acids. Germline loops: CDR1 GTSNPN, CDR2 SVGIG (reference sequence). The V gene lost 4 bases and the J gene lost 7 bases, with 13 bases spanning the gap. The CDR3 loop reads CAWTARVGTQYF. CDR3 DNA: TGTGCCTGGACCGCACGGGTTGGGACCCAGTACTTC.

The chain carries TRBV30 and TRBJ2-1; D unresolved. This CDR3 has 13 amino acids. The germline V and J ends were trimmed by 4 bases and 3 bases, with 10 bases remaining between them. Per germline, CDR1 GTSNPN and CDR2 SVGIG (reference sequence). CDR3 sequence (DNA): TGTGCCTGGAACCCTGGCCGCTACAATGAGCAGTTCTTC. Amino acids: CAWNPGRYNEQFF.

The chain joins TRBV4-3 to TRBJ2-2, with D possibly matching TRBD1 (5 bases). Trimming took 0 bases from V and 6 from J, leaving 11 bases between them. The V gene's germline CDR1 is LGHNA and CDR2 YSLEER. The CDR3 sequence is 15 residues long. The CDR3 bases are TGCGCCAGCAGCCAAGATGTCCGCAGGGCCGGGGAGCTGTTTTTT. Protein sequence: CASSQDVRRAGELFF.

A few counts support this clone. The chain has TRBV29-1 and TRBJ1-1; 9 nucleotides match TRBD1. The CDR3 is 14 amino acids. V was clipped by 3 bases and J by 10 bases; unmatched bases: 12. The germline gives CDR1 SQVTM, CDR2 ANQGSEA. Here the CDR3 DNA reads TGCAGCGTTGACGGCCGGGACAGGGCGGCGGGAGCTTTCTTT. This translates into CSVDGRDRAAGAFF.

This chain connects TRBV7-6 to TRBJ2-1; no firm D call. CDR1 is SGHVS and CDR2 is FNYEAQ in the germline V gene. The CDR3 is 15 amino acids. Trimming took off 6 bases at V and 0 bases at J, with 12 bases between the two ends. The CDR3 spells CASSRDGSSYNEQFF. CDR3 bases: TGTGCCAGCAGTCGTGACGGAAGCTCCTACAATGAGCAGTTCTTC. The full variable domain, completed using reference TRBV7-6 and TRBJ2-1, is GAGVSQSPRYKVTKRGQDVALRCDPISGHVSLYWYRQALGQGPEFLTYFNYEAQQDKSGLPNDRFSAERPEGSISTLTIQRTEQRDSAMYRCASSRDGSSYNEQFFGPGTRLTVL.

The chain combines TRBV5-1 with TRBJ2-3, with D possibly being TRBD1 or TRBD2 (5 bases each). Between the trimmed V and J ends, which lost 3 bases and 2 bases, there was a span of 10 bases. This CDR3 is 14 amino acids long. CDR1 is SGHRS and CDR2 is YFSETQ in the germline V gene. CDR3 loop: CASSSGTSTDTQYF. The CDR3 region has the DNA TGCGCCAGCAGCTCAGGGACCTCCACAGATACGCAGTATTTT. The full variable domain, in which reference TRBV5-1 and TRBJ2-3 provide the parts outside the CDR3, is KAGVTQTPRYLIKTRGQQVTLSCSPISGHRSVSWYQQTPGQGLQFLFEYFSETQRNKGNFPGRFSGRQFSNSRSEMNVSTLELGDSALYLCASSSGTSTDTQYFGPGTRLTVL.

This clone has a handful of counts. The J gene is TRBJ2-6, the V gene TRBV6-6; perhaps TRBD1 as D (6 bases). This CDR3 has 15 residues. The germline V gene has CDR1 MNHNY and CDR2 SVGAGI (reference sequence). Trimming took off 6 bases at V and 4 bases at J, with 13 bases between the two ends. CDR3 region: CASSPTGQGANVLTF. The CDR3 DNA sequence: TGTGCCAGCAGCCCTACAGGGCAAGGGGCCAACGTCCTGACTTTC.

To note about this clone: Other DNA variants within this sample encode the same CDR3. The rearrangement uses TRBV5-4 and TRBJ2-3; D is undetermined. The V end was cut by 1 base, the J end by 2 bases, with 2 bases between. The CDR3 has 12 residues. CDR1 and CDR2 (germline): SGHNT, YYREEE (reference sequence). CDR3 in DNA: TGTGCCAGCAGCTTGACCACAGATACGCAGTATTTT. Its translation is CASSLTTDTQYF.

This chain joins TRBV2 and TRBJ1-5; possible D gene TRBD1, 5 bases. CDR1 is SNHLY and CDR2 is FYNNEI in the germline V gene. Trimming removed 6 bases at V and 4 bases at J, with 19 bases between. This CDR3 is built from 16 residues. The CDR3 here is CASRDNTGATNQPQHF. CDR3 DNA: TGTGCCAGCAGGGACAATACAGGAGCAACTAATCAGCCCCAGCATTTT. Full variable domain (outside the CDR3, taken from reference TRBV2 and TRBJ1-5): EPEVTQTPSHQVTQMGQEVILRCVPISNHLYFYWYRQILGQKVEFLVSFYNNEISEKSEIFDDQFSVERPDGSNFTLKIRSTKLEDSAMYFCASRDNTGATNQPQHFGDGTRLSIL.

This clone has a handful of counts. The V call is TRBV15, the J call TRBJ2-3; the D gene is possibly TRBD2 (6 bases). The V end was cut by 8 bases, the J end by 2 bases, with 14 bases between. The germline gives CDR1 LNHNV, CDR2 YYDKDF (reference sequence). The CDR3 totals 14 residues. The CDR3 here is CATQRRVNTDTQYF. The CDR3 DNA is TGTGCCACCCAGCGGAGGGTGAACACAGATACGCAGTATTTT.

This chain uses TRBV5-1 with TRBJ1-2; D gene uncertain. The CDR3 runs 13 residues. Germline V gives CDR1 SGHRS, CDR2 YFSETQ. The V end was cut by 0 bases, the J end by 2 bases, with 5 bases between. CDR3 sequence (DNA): TGCGCCAGCAGCTTGGTAGGGAACTATGGCTACACCTTC. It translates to CASSLVGNYGYTF.

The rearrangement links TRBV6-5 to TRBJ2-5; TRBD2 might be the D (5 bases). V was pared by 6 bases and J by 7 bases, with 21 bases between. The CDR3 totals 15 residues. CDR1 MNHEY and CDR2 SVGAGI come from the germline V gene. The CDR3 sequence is CASSPAALGVGTQYF. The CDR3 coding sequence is TGTGCCAGCAGCCCCGCGGCGCTCGGGGTCGGGACCCAGTACTTC.

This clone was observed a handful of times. The CDR3 reads CASSQSNGPGGYNEQFF. CDR3 coding DNA: TGCGCCAGCAGTCAATCGAACGGGCCTGGGGGCTACAATGAGCAGTTCTTC. This sequence joins TRBV23-1 and TRBJ2-1; D possibly uses TRBD1 or TRBD2 (5 bases each). TRBV23-1 is marked as an open reading frame, function uncertain. The CDR3 has 17 amino acids. V lost 0 bases and J 3 bases, leaving 15 bases between the germline ends.

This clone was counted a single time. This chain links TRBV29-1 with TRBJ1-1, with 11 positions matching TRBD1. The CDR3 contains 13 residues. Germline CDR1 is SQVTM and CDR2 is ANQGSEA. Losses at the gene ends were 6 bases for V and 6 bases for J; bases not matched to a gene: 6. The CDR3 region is CSVSRDRGAEAFF. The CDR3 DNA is TGCAGCGTCAGCCGGGACAGGGGGGCTGAAGCTTTCTTT.

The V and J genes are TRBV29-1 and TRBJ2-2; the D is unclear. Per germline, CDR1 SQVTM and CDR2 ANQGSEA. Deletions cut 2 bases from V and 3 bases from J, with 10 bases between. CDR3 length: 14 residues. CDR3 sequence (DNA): TGCAGCGTTGAAACAAGACTGGACACCGGGGAGCTGTTTTTT. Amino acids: CSVETRLDTGELFF.

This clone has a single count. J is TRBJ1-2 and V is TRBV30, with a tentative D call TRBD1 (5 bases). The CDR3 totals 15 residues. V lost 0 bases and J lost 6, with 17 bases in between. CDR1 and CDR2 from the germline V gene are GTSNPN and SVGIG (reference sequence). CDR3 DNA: TGTGCCTGGAGTGTACAATCAGCAGGGCAGCATGGCTACACCTTC. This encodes CAWSVQSAGQHGYTF.

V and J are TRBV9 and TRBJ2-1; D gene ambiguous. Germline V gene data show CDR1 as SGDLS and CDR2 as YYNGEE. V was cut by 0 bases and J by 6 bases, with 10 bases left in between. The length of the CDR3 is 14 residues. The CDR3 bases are TGTGCCAGCAGCGTAGATGGGCGGACCAATGAGCAGTTCTTC. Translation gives CASSVDGRTNEQFF.

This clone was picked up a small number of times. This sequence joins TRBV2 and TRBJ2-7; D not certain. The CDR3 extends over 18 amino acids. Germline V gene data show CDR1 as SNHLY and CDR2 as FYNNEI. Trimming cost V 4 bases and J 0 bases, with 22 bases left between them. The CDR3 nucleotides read TGTGCCAGCAGTGGGCAGGTCTTTGAAAGTGGACGCTCCTACGAGCAGTACTTC. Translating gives CASSGQVFESGRSYEQYF.

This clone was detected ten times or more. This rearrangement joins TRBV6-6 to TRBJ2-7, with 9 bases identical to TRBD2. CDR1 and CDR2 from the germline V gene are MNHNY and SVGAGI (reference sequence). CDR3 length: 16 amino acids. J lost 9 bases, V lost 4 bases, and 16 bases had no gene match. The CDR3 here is CASSSLAGTVSGRQYF. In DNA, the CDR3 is TGTGCCAGCAGTTCTCTAGCGGGGACCGTGTCTGGTAGGCAGTACTTC.

The CDR3: CASSLAGEGSYGYTF. The DNA of the CDR3 is TGTGCCAGCAGCTTAGCGGGCGAGGGATCCTATGGCTACACCTTC. The V call is TRBV7-2, the J call TRBJ1-2; no definite D call. The germline gives CDR1 SGHTA, CDR2 FQGNSA. Trimming pared 0 bases from V and 4 bases from J, leaving 12 bases between. The CDR3 contains 15 residues.

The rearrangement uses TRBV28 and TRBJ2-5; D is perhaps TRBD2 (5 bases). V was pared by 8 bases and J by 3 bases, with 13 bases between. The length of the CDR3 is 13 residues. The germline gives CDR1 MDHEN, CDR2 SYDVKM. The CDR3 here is CASSTGREETQYF. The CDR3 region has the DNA TGTGCCAGCTCAACGGGGAGAGAAGAGACCCAGTACTTC.

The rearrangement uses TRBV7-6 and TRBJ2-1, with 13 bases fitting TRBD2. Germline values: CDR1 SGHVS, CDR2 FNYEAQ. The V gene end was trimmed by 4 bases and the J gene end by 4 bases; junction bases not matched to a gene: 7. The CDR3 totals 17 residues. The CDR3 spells CASSSSQLAGGYNEQFF. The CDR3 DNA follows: TGTGCCAGCAGCTCGAGTCAACTAGCGGGGGGGTACAATGAGCAGTTCTTC.

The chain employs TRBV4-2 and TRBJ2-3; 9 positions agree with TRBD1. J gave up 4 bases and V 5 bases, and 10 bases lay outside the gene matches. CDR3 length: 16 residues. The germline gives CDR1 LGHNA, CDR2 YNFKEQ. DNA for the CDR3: TGTGCCAGCAGCTTTACCCCGGGACAGGGCGCAGATACGCAGTATTTT. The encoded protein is CASSFTPGQGADTQYF.